This is a list of T cell receptor beta chains from one sample in a study of blood T cell repertoires in COVID-19. Assay: immunoSEQ multiplex PCR; the TCRdb copy retains only in-frame clones and omits some. The sample has roughly 150,000 clones, around 80% seen once. Specimen: PBMCs or T cells enriched from blood (not recorded which). Every receptor here comes from a woman between 45 and 60 years old who had recovered from COVID-19. Each CDR3 is given without its conserved first and last residue. The order of the fields is CDR3 protein, V gene.

cdr3_aa: ASSPGLSYEQY; v_call: TRBV7-9
cdr3_aa: ASTLGGGGFNEQF; v_call: TRBV19
cdr3_aa: ASSQEGGPYATDTQY; v_call: TRBV4-1
cdr3_aa: ATSVGGSSYEQY; v_call: TRBV24-1
cdr3_aa: ASSLKTPGEGNEKLF; v_call: TRBV7-9
cdr3_aa: ASSMTGLGTEAF; v_call: TRBV7-8
cdr3_aa: ASSINSYNSPLH; v_call: TRBV19
cdr3_aa: ASSLGRQSYGYT; v_call: TRBV7-9
cdr3_aa: ASSPGHEQY; v_call: TRBV18
cdr3_aa: ASSQLTGNGYT; v_call: TRBV4-3
cdr3_aa: ASLGTSSGQETQY; v_call: TRBV5-4
cdr3_aa: ASETVSSYEQY; v_call: TRBV7-9
cdr3_aa: ASSDVGSSYEQY; v_call: TRBV6-1
cdr3_aa: ASSRDRMNTEAF; v_call: TRBV5-6
cdr3_aa: ASSADRITGELF; v_call: TRBV5-4
cdr3_aa: ASSLQGSGTEQF; v_call: TRBV6-5
cdr3_aa: ASSPYGGSEGYT; v_call: TRBV5-1
cdr3_aa: ASSQTSGGYNEQF; v_call: TRBV19
cdr3_aa: ASSSQDSTASV; v_call: TRBV7-2
cdr3_aa: ASSSRRAPGSEQF; v_call: TRBV5-4
cdr3_aa: ASSPGSSNTGELF; v_call: TRBV18
cdr3_aa: ASRGLEGSYEQY; v_call: TRBV6-5
cdr3_aa: ASSDTRVNNEQF; v_call: TRBV25-1
cdr3_aa: ASSLVGTSGRPSYEQY; v_call: TRBV7-2
cdr3_aa: SSRTGGNTEAF; v_call: TRBV29-1
cdr3_aa: ASSQSGQGYNQPQH; v_call: TRBV4-1
cdr3_aa: ASSGSGNPPSTDTQY; v_call: TRBV28
cdr3_aa: ASGDRGGENTIY; v_call: TRBV19
cdr3_aa: ASSTVKNTEAF; v_call: TRBV5-1
cdr3_aa: ASSLALADTGELF; v_call: TRBV7-9
cdr3_aa: ASSVGARGQGETQY; v_call: TRBV9
cdr3_aa: ASSFGTLNTEAF; v_call: TRBV7-2
cdr3_aa: ASSYSGTEAF; v_call: TRBV5-5
cdr3_aa: ASSTRRRQVRDEKLF; v_call: TRBV19
cdr3_aa: ASSLTTSGGENEQF; v_call: TRBV5-1
cdr3_aa: ASSLFGQEYNYGYT; v_call: TRBV5-4
cdr3_aa: ASSKKRRGQAGNTGELF; v_call: TRBV21-1
cdr3_aa: SVEDVPGSYDTQY; v_call: TRBV29-1
cdr3_aa: ASRRGLSSYNEQF; v_call: TRBV7-9
cdr3_aa: ASSYETFSYNEQF; v_call: TRBV7-9
cdr3_aa: ASSLLGADRDVDTQY; v_call: TRBV6-2/TRBV6-3
cdr3_aa: ASSSSQGEKLF; v_call: TRBV7-9